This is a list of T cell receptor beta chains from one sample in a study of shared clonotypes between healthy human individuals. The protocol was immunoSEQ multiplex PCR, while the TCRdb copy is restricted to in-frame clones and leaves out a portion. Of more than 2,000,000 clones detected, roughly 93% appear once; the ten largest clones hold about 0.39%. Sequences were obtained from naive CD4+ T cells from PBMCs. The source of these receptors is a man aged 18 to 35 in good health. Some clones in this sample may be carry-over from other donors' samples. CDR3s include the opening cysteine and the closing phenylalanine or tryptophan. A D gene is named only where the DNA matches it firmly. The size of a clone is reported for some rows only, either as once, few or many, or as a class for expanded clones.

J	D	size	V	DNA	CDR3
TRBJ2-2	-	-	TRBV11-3	TGTGCCAGCAGCTCTACAGGTCACACCGGGGAGCTGTTTTTT	CASSSTGHTGELFF
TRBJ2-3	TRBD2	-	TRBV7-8	TGTGCCAGCAGCTTAATTCAGGGACTAGGGGTCAAAGATACGCAGTATTTT	CASSLIQGLGVKDTQYF
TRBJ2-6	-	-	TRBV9	TGTGCCAGCAGCGTGGACCGGGACCGAAGCTCTGGGGCCAACGTCCTGACTTTC	CASSVDRDRSSGANVLTF
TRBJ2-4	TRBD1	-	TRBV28	TGTGCCAGCAGTACACAGGGGGCTGTAGCCAAAAACATTCAGTACTTC	CASSTQGAVAKNIQYF
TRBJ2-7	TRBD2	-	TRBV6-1	TGTGCCAGCACCCGACTAGCGGGATCGGTTGTGCAGTACTTC	CASTRLAGSVVQYF
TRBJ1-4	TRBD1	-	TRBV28	TGTGCCAGCATTTCCGGGACAGGGGGCGAAAAACTGTTTTTT	CASISGTGGEKLFF
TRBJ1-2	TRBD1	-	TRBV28	TGTGCCAGCCTATTCAGGGACAGGGGAATATATGGCTACACCTTC	CASLFRDRGIYGYTF
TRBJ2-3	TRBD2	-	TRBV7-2	TGTGCCAGCAGCTTGACTAGCGGGAGGTCTCGGACCGCAGATACGCAGTATTTT	CASSLTSGRSRTADTQYF
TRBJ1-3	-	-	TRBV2	TGTGCCAGCAGTGAACTTCAAAGGGCTGGAAACACCATATATTTT	CASSELQRAGNTIYF
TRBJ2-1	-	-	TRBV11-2	TGTGCCAGCAGCTTCGCAGTACCGGGCCTCAATGAGCAGTTCTTC	CASSFAVPGLNEQFF
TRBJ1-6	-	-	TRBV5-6	TGTGCCAGCAGCACGACCGGGCGACTAAATTCACCCCTCCACTTT	CASSTTGRLNSPLHF
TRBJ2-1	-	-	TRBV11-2	TGTGCCAGCAGTTTGGTTGAAGCTGGCTCCTACAATGAGCAGTTCTTC	CASSLVEAGSYNEQFF
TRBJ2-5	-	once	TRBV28	TGTGCCAGCAAATTCGGCGGTGCCGAGACCCAGTACTTC	CASKFGGAETQYF
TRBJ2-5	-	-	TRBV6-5	TGTGCCAGCAGTCTTGCGGGGTCAAGAGGGACCCAGTACTTC	CASSLAGSRGTQYF
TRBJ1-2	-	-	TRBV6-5	TGTGCCAGCAGTATTAAGCCATTCTATGGCTACACCTTC	CASSIKPFYGYTF
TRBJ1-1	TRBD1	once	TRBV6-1	TGTGCCAGCAGTGAACCAGGGGGGGACACTGAAGCTTTCTTT	CASSEPGGDTEAFF
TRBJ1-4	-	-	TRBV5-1	TGCGCCAGCAGCTTGGGGGCAGGCCCGAATGAAAAACTGTTTTTT	CASSLGAGPNEKLFF
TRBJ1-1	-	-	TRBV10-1	TGCGCCAGCAGTGAGTCGTCCCTGAACACTGAAGCTTTCTTT	CASSESSLNTEAFF
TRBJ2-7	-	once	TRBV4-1	TGCGCCAGCAGCCAAGACCCGGGGGGCGCGCACTACGAGCAGTACTTC	CASSQDPGGAHYEQYF
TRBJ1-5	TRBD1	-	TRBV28	TGTGCCAGCAGTATAGGGGGCAATAGCAATCAGCCCCAGCATTTT	CASSIGGNSNQPQHF
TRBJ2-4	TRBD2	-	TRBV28	TGTGCCAGCAGTGCCAGGACTAGCGGGGTGGACATTCAGTACTTC	CASSARTSGVDIQYF
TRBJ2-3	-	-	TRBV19	TGTGCCAGTAGGCCGGTGGGGGCGTATATTTTGCCGCAGTATTTT	CASRPVGAYILPQYF
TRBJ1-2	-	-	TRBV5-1	TGCGCCAGCAGCACCTTAGGTGGAGTAGGCTACACCTTC	CASSTLGGVGYTF
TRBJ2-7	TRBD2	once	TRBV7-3	TGTGCCAGCAGCTTAGGTGGCGGGAGGAGCTACGAGCAGTACTTC	CASSLGGGRSYEQYF
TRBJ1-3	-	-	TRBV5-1	TGCGCCAGCAGCCCAATCGGGGGTCCTTCGCGCTCTGGAAACACCATATATTTT	CASSPIGGPSRSGNTIYF
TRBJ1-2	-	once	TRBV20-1	TGCAGTGCTAGGGCAGACACTCGCTACACCTTC	CSARADTRYTF
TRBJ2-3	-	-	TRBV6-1	TGTGCCAGCAGTGAAAGGGCGTGGGGTACCGTTACAGATACGCAGTATTTT	CASSERAWGTVTDTQYF
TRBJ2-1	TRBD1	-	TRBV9	TGTGCCAGCAGCGGGACAGGGGGTTTGTGGGAGCAGTTCTTC	CASSGTGGLWEQFF
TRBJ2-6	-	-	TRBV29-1	TGCAGCGTTGGGGGACTCCGGGGGGCCAACGTCCTGACTTTC	CSVGGLRGANVLTF
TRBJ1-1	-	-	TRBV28	TGTGCCAGCAGTTTATTTCAGGGAGGAGACACTGAAGCTTTCTTT	CASSLFQGGDTEAFF
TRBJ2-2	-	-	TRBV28	TGTGCCAGCCGCCCGGTTCCCCACGACACCGGGGAGCTGTTTTTT	CASRPVPHDTGELFF
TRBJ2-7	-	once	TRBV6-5	TGTGCCAGCAGTTATAGAGTACGCTCCTACGAGCAGTACTTC	CASSYRVRSYEQYF
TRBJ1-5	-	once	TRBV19	TGTGCCAGTAGTATCCGGCCCCAGCATTTT	CASSIRPQHF
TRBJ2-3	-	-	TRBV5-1	TGCGCCAGCAGCTTTGGCGGAATCAAAGATACGCAGTATTTT	CASSFGGIKDTQYF
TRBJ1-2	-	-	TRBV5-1	TGCGCCAGCAGCTTAGAAGGCGATGGCTACACCTTC	CASSLEGDGYTF
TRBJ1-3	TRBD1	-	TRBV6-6	TGTGCCAGCAGTCGACAGGGAGACACCATATATTTT	CASSRQGDTIYF
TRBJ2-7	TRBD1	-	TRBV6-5	TGTGCCACCCAAAGGCTTGACAGGGGTAGCGACGAGCAGTACTTC	CATQRLDRGSDEQYF
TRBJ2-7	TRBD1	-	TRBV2	TGTGCCAGCAGTGAACAGGGGGTCTCCTACGAGCAGTACTTC	CASSEQGVSYEQYF
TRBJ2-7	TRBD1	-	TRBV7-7	TGTGCCAGCAGCCCCCGTATGACAGGGGGAAGGCGGGACGAGCAGTACTTC	CASSPRMTGGRRDEQYF
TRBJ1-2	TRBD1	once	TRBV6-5	TGTGCCAGCAATAACAGGGGCGAAGGTGGCTACACCTTC	CASNNRGEGGYTF
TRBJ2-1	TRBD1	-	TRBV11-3	TGTGCCAGCAGCTCACAGGGGGCTGGCTACAATGAGCAGTTCTTC	CASSSQGAGYNEQFF
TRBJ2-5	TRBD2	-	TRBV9	TGTGCCAGCAGCGGGCGCCCGACGGGAGGGTTGGAGACCCAGTACTTC	CASSGRPTGGLETQYF
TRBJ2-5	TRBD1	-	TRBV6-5	TGTGCCAGCAGTTTGACAGGGATAGGATTGGAGACCCAGTACTTC	CASSLTGIGLETQYF
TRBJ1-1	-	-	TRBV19	TGTGCCAGTACCCTGGGGGCAGGGGAATATGAAGGTAACACTGAAGCTTTCTTT	CASTLGAGEYEGNTEAFF
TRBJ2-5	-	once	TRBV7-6	TGTGCCAGCAGCTGGTGGCAAGAGACCCAGTACTTC	CASSWWQETQYF
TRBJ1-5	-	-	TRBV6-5	TGTGCCAGCTCCCCGGGGAGCAATCAGCCCCAGCATTTT	CASSPGSNQPQHF
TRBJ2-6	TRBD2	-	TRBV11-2	TGTGCCAGCAGTTATAGTGGATTCGCGGGGGCTGGGGCCAACGTCCTGACTTTC	CASSYSGFAGAGANVLTF
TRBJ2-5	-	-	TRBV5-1	TGCGCCAGCAGCTTAAGTGAGGTTAGAGAGACCCAGTACTTC	CASSLSEVRETQYF
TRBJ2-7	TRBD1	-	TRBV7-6	TGTGCCAGCACCCTAGGACAGGGGTCAGATTACGAGCAGTACTTC	CASTLGQGSDYEQYF
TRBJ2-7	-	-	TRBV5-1	TGCGCCAGCAGCTTGATCGGGGAGTCCTACGAGCAGTACTTC	CASSLIGESYEQYF
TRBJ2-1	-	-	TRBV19	TGTGCCAGTAGTATAGGGGCTGTGAGGGAGCAGTTCTTC	CASSIGAVREQFF
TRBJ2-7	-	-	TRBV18	TGTGCCAGCTCACCAGGCAGAAACGAGCAGTACTTC	CASSPGRNEQYF
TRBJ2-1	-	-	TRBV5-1	TGCGCCAGCAGCCAGCTGACAGGAATATCCTACAATGAGCAGTTCTTC	CASSQLTGISYNEQFF